These 22 T cell receptor beta chains came from one sample sequenced in a study of T cells in women clearing cervical HPV infection. Clones were read by immunoSEQ multiplex PCR, and TCRdb kept only the in-frame ones, dropping some. Its table records fewer than 35,000 clones. The specimen sequenced was blood buffy coat. These receptors all stem from a woman between 18 and 70 years old with a cervical HPV16 infection that either progressed to CIN3+ or cleared (not recorded which).

A word on this clone: The CDR3 is cut off 3 residues early in the read; its end comes from the germline J gene. The rearrangement links TRBV19 to TRBJ2-3; maybe TRBD1 (5 bases). The CDR3 totals 17 residues. Looked up from germline, CDR1 is LNHDA and CDR2 is SQIVND (reference sequence). The CDR3 loop is CASSRASQVINNQPQYF. CDR3 DNA (partial): TGTGCCAGTAGTAGGGCCTCACAGGTAATTAACAATCAGCCG.

Notes on this clone: The observed sequence ends 3 residues before the CDR3 terminus, with the missing tail filled in from the germline J gene. This chain links TRBV7-2 with TRBJ1-2; D gene ambiguous. Germline V lookup: CDR1 SGHTA, CDR2 FQGNSA. This CDR3 region has 14 residues. CDR3 DNA (partial): TGTGCCAGCAGCTTAGTTGTCCCAGGAGATACC. Encoded protein: CASSLVVPGDT. The complete CDR3 reads CASSLVVPGDTYTF.

To note about this clone: The read ends 3 residues early relative to the CDR3; the germline J gene fills the gap. The chain employs TRBV6-7 and TRBJ2-7; 10 bases are a match to TRBD1. TRBV6-7 is flagged as an ORF with uncertain function. The CDR3 covers 14 residues. The J segment lost 4 bases and the V segment lost 4 bases, leaving 4 bases of the junction unmatched. The sequenced CDR3 bases are TGTGCCAGCAGTTTGACAGGGGGCGCGTACGAG. It encodes CASSLTGGAYE. The entire CDR3 protein reads CASSLTGGAYEQYF.

In the case of this clone: Coverage ceases 3 residues before the CDR3 finishes, and the germline J gene fills in the end. The V call is TRBV11-3, the J call TRBJ2-7; 9 bases are a match to TRBD2. J lost 4 bases, V lost 1 base, and 5 bases had no gene match. The CDR3 contains 15 residues. From germline, CDR1 is SGHNT and CDR2 YENEEA. The DNA read from the CDR3 is TGTGCCAGCAGCTTAGCTAGCGGGGCTGCTTACGAG. Translation gives CASSLASGAAYE. The full CDR3 sequence reads CASSLASGAAYEQYF. Using reference TRBV11-3 and TRBJ2-7 for the parts outside the CDR3, the full variable domain is EAGVVQSPRYKIIEKKQPVAFWCNPISGHNTLYWYLQNLGQGPELLIRYENEEAVDDSQLPKDRFSAERLKGVDSTLKIQPAELGDSAVYLCASSLASGAAYEQYFGPGTRLTVT.

As concerns this clone: The CDR3 goes on 3 residues after the read ends, and that part is filled in from the germline J gene. The chain is built from TRBV19 and TRBJ2-7; the match to TRBD1 covers 10 bases. The germline CDR1 and CDR2 sequences are LNHDA and SQIVND (reference sequence). The CDR3 is 13 amino acids. Unmatched junction bases numbered 2, after V lost 8 bases and J lost 1 base. The CDR3 bases that were read are TGTGCCAGTCGGGACAGGGGTTCCTACGAG. Protein: CASRDRGSYE. The whole CDR3 protein is CASRDRGSYEQYF.

In the case of this clone: The read stops 3 residues short of the end of the CDR3; the missing end is completed from the germline J gene. This rearrangement joins TRBV2 to TRBJ1-2; possible D gene TRBD1, 5 bases. The CDR3 is 14 residues long. Trimming removed 6 bases from V and 0 bases from J, with 11 bases in between. Germline CDR1 is SNHLY and CDR2 is FYNNEI. The covered CDR3 bases are TGTGCCAGCAGCAGGGAATCGGCTAACTATGGC. Protein product: CASSRESANYG. In full, the CDR3 is CASSRESANYGYTF.

Notes on this clone: The read gets to within 3 residues of the CDR3 end, and the germline J gene fills in the rest. This chain connects TRBV5-6 to TRBJ2-3, with a weak D call TRBD2 (6 bases). Germline values: CDR1 SGHDT, CDR2 YYEEEE. The CDR3 extends over 14 amino acids. The sequenced part of the CDR3 DNA is TGTGCCAGCAGCCCCGGCGGGGACCAAGAGACG. The encoded protein is CASSPGGDQET. From start to end, the CDR3 is CASSPGGDQETQYF.

In regard to this clone: Sequencing ends 3 residues short of the CDR3 end; the germline J gene provides the rest. The chain links TRBV18 to TRBJ1-1, with D tentatively TRBD1 (6 bases). V was trimmed by 4 bases and J by 4 bases, leaving 13 bases between them. CDR3 length equals 14 residues. CDR1 is KGHSH, CDR2 LQKENI, per germline. The CDR3 bases that were read are TGTGCCAGCTCACTTAACCCCAGGGGCACTGAA. This translates into CASSLNPRGTE. The full CDR3 protein is CASSLNPRGTEAFF.

With regard to this clone: The CDR3 end is not reached by the read, which stops 3 residues before it; the germline J gene fills it in. This sequence joins TRBV20-1 and TRBJ1-5; D is perhaps TRBD1 (6 bases). Trimming removed 4 bases at V and 6 bases at J, with 13 bases between. The V gene's germline CDR1 is DFQATT and CDR2 SNEGSKA (reference sequence). This CDR3 has 13 amino acids. This CDR3 reads CSATEDSRQPQHF. CDR3 DNA, as far as it was read: TGCAGTGCTACCGAGGACAGTCGTCAGCCC.

Comments on this clone: The read ends 3 residues shy of where the CDR3 ends; the end is completed using the germline J gene. The chain recombines TRBV20-1 with TRBJ2-3, with a tentative D call TRBD1 (5 bases). CDR3 length: 14 amino acids. CDR1 and CDR2 (germline): DFQATT, SNEGSKA (reference sequence). With 2 bases removed from V and 5 bases from J, the gap between germline ends came to 14 bases. The covered CDR3 bases are TGCAGTGCTAGATCGGCATTAGGGGAAGATACG. The encoded protein is CSARSALGEDT. The entire CDR3 protein is CSARSALGEDTQYF.

About this clone itself: The read comes to an end 3 residues before the CDR3 does, leaving the germline J gene to fill in the end. V and J are TRBV2 and TRBJ2-3; the match to TRBD2 covers 14 bases. The CDR3 consists of 14 residues. Germline V CDR1 and CDR2: SNHLY, FYNNEI. CDR3 DNA, as far as it was read: TGTGCCAGTACCCCGGGACTAGCGGGAGAGACG. Its protein product is CASTPGLAGET. The entire CDR3 protein is CASTPGLAGETQYF. The variable domain in full, with the rest retrieved from reference TRBV2 and TRBJ2-3, is EPEVTQTPSHQVTQMGQEVILRCVPISNHLYFYWYRQILGQKVEFLVSFYNNEISEKSEIFDDQFSVERPDGSNFTLKIRSTKLEDSAMYFCASTPGLAGETQYFGPGTRLTVL.

Notes on this clone: The CDR3 end lies 3 residues beyond the end of the read and is filled in from the germline J gene. The genes are TRBV18 and TRBJ2-5; the match to TRBD2 covers 7 bases. Germline loops: CDR1 KGHSH, CDR2 LQKENI. With 3 bases clipped from V and 0 bases from J, the junction kept 1 base outside the gene matches. CDR3 length: 14 amino acids. The sequenced part of the CDR3 DNA is TGTGCCAGCTCACCCAGCGGGAACCAAGAGACC. Protein: CASSPSGNQET. The whole CDR3 region reads CASSPSGNQETQYF.

For this clone: The sequence runs out 3 residues before the end of the CDR3; the remainder is reconstructed from the germline J gene. The chain carries TRBV5-6 and TRBJ2-7, with 9 bases that match TRBD1. CDR3 size: 15 residues. Losses at the gene ends were 6 bases for V and 2 bases for J; bases not matched to a gene: 9. The V gene's germline CDR1 is SGHDT and CDR2 YYEEEE. CDR3 bases read: TGTGCCAGCACCCCCCGGGGGACAGGGACCTACGAG. Protein product: CASTPRGTGTYE. The whole CDR3 region reads CASTPRGTGTYEQYF.

About this clone itself: The CDR3 is cut off 3 residues early in the read; its end comes from the germline J gene. The gene calls are TRBV7-2 and TRBJ1-6; possible D gene TRBD1, 5 bases. Germline V gene data show CDR1 as SGHTA and CDR2 as FQGNSA. Trimming left V 2 bases short and J 7 bases short, with 9 bases between. This CDR3 has 14 residues. The DNA read from the CDR3 is TGTGCCAGCAGCTTAAAGGGGTCAAATTCACCC. Its protein is CASSLKGSNSP. The whole CDR3 protein reads CASSLKGSNSPLHF.

For this clone: The sequence runs out 3 residues before the end of the CDR3; the remainder is reconstructed from the germline J gene. The gene calls are TRBV13 and TRBJ1-3; D is possibly TRBD1 (6 bases). This CDR3 comprises 14 residues. Germline assignment: CDR1 PRHDT and CDR2 FYEKMQ (reference sequence). Trimming took 2 bases from V and 2 from J, leaving 7 bases between them. The part of the CDR3 DNA that was read is TGTGCCAGCAGCTTAACAGGGCCTGGAAACACC. Protein: CASSLTGPGNT. The full CDR3 protein reads CASSLTGPGNTIYF.

Comment on this clone: The sequence runs out 3 residues before the end of the CDR3; the remainder is reconstructed from the germline J gene. The rearrangement links TRBV20-1 to TRBJ1-2; D not certain. Germline-derived CDR1 and CDR2 are DFQATT and SNEGSKA (reference sequence). V shed 5 bases and J shed 2 bases, with 12 bases lying between them. The length of the CDR3 is 13 residues. The part of the CDR3 DNA that was read is TGCAGTGCTGAGGATGTAGGGAACTATGGC. Translation: CSAEDVGNYG. The full CDR3 reads CSAEDVGNYGYTF.

Comment on this clone: Germline and junction disagree at one end, which may indicate a read error. The missing CDR3 end, 3 residues past where the read stops, is filled in from the germline J gene. This chain uses TRBV7-9 with TRBJ2-3, with unresolved D. Germline V gives CDR1 SEHNR, CDR2 FQNEAQ (reference sequence). This CDR3 spans 11 amino acids. Incomplete CDR3 DNA: TGTGCCAGCAGCGCATCAGAGACG. Translating it yields CASSASET. Given in full, the CDR3 is CASSASETQYF.

As to this clone: The CDR3 is cut off 3 residues early in the read; its end comes from the germline J gene. The chain recombines TRBV7-9 with TRBJ1-2, with TRBD1 identical over 9 bases. CDR1 is SEHNR and CDR2 is FQNEAQ in the germline V gene (reference sequence). With V trimmed by 8 bases and J by 6 bases, 10 bases remained unmatched. CDR3 length equals 14 residues. The sequenced CDR3 bases are TGTGCCAGCTCCAGGGACAGGGAATTGGATGGC. It is translated as CASSRDRELDG. The entire CDR3 is CASSRDRELDGYTF.

Notes on this clone: With the read ending 3 residues before the CDR3 end, the germline J gene is used to fill in that end. This sequence joins TRBV20-1 and TRBJ2-7, with TRBD2 matching 9 bases. This CDR3 spans 15 amino acids. With 3 bases clipped from V and 5 bases from J, the junction kept 11 bases outside the gene matches. The germline V gene encodes CDR1 DFQATT and CDR2 SNEGSKA (reference sequence). CDR3 bases read: TGCAGTGCTAGTATGTTAGGGACTAGCTTCCACGAG. The encoded protein is CSASMLGTSFHE. The CDR3 in full is CSASMLGTSFHEQYF.

Comments on this clone: The read ends 3 residues early relative to the CDR3; the germline J gene fills the gap. The rearrangement joins TRBV10-3 to TRBJ2-7, with 8 bases aligning to TRBD1. The junction had 7 bases not matched to a gene; V was cut back by 6 bases and J by 0 bases. CDR1 is ENHRY and CDR2 is SYGVKD in the germline V gene. The CDR3 sequence is 15 residues long. CDR3 sequence: CAISGQGYISYEQYF. The CDR3 bases that were read are TGTGCCATCAGCGGACAGGGCTATATCTCCTACGAG.

With regard to this clone: The DNA ends 3 residues before the CDR3 does, and the rest of the CDR3 is filled in from the germline J gene. The chain employs TRBV11-3 and TRBJ2-3, with D possibly TRBD2 on 6 matching bases. Looked up from germline, CDR1 is SGHNT and CDR2 is YENEEA. The CDR3 extends over 15 amino acids. V lost 3 bases, J lost 2 bases, and 12 bases lay in between. The CDR3 loop reads CASSLSGRPTDTQYF. The part of the CDR3 DNA that was read is TGTGCCAGCAGCTTGAGCGGGCGGCCCACAGATACG.

Comment on this clone: The sequence runs out 3 residues before the end of the CDR3; the remainder is reconstructed from the germline J gene. The chain has TRBV23-1 and TRBJ1-2; D unresolved. TRBV23-1 counts as an open reading frame of uncertain function. The CDR3 is 9 amino acids. Here the CDR3 reads CASNYDYTF. CDR3 bases read: TGCGCCAGCAACTACGAC.